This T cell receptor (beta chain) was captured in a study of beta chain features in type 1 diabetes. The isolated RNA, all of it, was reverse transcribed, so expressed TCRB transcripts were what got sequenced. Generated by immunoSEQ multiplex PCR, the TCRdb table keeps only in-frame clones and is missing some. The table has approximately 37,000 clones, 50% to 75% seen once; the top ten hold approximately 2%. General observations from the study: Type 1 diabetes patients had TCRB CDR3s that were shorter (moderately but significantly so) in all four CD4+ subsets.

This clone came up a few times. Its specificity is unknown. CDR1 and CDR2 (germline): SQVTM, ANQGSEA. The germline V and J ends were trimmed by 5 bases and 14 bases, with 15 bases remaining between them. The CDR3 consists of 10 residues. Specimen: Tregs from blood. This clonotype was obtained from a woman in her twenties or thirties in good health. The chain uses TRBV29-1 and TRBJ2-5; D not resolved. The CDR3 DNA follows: TGCAGCGTTCAAACAATGCAAGTCTACTTC. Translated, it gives CSVQTMQVYF. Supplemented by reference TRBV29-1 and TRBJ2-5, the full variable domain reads SAVISQKPSRDICQRGTSLTIQCQVDSQVTMMFWYRQQPGQSLTLIATANQGSEATYESGFVIDKFPISRPNLTFSTLTVSNMSPEDSSIYLCSVQTMQVYFGPGTRLLVL.